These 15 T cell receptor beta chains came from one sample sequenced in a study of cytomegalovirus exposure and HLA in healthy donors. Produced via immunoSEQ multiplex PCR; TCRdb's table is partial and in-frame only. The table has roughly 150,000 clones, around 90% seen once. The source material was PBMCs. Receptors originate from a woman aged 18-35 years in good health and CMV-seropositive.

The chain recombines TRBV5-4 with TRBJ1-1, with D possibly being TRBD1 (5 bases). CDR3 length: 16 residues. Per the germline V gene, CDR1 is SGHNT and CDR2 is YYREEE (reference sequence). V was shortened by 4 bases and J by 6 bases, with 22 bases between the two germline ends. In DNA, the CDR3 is TGTGCCAGCAGCGTAGAACAGGCTAAAGACCCCCCTGAAGCTTTCTTT. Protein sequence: CASSVEQAKDPPEAFF.

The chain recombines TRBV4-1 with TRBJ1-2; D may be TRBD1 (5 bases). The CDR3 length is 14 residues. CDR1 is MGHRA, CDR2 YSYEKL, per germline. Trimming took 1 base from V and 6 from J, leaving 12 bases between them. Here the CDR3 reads CASSQVPRGDGYTF. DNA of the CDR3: TGCGCCAGCAGCCAAGTGCCGCGGGGGGATGGCTACACCTTC.

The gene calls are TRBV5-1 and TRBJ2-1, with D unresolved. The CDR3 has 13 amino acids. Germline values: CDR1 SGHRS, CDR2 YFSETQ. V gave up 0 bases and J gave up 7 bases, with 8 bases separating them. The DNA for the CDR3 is TGCGCCAGCAGCTTGGGCGCGAGGAATGAGCAGTTCTTC. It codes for CASSLGARNEQFF.

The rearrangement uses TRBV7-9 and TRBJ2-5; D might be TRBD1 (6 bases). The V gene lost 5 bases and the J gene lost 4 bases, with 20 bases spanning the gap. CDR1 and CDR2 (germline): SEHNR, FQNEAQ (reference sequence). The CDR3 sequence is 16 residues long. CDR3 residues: CASSPPRLGAPETQYF. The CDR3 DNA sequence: TGTGCCAGCAGCCCACCTCGTCTGGGGGCTCCAGAGACCCAGTACTTC.

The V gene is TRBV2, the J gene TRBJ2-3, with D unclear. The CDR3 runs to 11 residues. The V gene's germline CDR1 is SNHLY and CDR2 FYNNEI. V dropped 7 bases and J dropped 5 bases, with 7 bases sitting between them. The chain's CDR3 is CASTRRDTQYF. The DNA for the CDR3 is TGTGCCAGCACTAGAAGAGATACGCAGTATTTT.

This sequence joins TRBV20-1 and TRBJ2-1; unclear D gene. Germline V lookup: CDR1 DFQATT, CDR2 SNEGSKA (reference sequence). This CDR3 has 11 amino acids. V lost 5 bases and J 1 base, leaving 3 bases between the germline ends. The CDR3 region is CSARSYNEQFF. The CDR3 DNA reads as TGCAGTGCTCGTTCCTACAATGAGCAGTTCTTC.

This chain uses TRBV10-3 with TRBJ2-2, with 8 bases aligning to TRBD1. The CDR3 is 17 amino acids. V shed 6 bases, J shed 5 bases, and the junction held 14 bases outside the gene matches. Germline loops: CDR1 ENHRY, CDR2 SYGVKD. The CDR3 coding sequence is TGTGCCATCAGAAGACAGGGGCTCGTCGAGAATACCGGGGAGCTGTTTTTT. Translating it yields CAIRRQGLVENTGELFF.

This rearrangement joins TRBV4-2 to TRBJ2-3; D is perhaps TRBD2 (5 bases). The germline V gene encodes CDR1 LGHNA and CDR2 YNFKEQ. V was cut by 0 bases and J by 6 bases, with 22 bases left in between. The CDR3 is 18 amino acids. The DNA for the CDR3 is TGTGCCAGCAGCCAAGATCCGGCGGGCGATTCCCCTAGGGATACGCAGTATTTT. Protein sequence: CASSQDPAGDSPRDTQYF.

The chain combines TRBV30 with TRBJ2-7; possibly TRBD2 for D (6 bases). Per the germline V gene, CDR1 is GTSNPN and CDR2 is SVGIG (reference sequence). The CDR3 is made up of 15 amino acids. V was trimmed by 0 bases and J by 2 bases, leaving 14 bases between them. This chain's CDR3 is CAWSVGGRRAYEQYF. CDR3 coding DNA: TGTGCCTGGAGTGTCGGAGGGAGAAGGGCCTACGAGCAGTACTTC.

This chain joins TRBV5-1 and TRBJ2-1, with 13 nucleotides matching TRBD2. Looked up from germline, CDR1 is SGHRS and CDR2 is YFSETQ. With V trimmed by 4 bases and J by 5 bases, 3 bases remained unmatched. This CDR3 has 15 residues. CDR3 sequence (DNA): TGCGCCAGCAGCGACGGACTAGCGGGGGACAATGAGCAGTTCTTC. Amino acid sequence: CASSDGLAGDNEQFF.

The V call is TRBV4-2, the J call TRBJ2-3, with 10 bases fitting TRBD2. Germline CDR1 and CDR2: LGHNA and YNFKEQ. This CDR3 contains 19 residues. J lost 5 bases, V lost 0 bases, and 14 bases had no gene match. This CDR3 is CASSQDWGASGSRRDTQYF. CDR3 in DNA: TGTGCCAGCAGCCAAGATTGGGGGGCTAGCGGGAGTAGGAGAGATACGCAGTATTTT.

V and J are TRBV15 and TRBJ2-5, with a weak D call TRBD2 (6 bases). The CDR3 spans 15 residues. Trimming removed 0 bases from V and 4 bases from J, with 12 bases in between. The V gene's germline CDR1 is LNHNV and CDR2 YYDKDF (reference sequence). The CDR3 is CATSRDLGRRETQYF. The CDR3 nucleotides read TGTGCCACCAGCAGAGATCTAGGGAGGCGAGAGACCCAGTACTTC. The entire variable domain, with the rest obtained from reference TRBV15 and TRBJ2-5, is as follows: DAMVIQNPRYQVTQFGKPVTLSCSQTLNHNVMYWYQQKSSQAPKLLFHYYDKDFNNEADTPDNFQSRRPNTSFCFLDIRSPGLGDTAMYLCATSRDLGRRETQYFGPGTRLLVL.

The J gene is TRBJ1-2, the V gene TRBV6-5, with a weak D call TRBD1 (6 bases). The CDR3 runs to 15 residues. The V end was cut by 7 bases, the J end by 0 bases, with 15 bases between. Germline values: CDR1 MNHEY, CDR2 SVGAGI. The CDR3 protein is CASTGRTAPNYGYTF. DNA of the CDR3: TGTGCCAGCACCGGAAGGACAGCCCCTAACTATGGCTACACCTTC.

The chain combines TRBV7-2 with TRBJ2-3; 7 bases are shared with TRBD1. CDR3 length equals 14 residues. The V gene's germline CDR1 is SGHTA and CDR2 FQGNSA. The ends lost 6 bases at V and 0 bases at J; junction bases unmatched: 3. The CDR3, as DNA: TGTGCCAGCAGGCTCAGGGGGAGCACAGATACGCAGTATTTT. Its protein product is CASRLRGSTDTQYF.

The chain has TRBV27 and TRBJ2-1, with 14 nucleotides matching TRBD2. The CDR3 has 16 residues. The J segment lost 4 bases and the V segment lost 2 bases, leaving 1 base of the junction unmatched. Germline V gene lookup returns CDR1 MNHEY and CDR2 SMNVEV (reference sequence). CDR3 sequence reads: CASSLRLAGGYNEQFF. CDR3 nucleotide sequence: TGTGCCAGCAGTTTACGACTAGCGGGAGGGTACAATGAGCAGTTCTTC.